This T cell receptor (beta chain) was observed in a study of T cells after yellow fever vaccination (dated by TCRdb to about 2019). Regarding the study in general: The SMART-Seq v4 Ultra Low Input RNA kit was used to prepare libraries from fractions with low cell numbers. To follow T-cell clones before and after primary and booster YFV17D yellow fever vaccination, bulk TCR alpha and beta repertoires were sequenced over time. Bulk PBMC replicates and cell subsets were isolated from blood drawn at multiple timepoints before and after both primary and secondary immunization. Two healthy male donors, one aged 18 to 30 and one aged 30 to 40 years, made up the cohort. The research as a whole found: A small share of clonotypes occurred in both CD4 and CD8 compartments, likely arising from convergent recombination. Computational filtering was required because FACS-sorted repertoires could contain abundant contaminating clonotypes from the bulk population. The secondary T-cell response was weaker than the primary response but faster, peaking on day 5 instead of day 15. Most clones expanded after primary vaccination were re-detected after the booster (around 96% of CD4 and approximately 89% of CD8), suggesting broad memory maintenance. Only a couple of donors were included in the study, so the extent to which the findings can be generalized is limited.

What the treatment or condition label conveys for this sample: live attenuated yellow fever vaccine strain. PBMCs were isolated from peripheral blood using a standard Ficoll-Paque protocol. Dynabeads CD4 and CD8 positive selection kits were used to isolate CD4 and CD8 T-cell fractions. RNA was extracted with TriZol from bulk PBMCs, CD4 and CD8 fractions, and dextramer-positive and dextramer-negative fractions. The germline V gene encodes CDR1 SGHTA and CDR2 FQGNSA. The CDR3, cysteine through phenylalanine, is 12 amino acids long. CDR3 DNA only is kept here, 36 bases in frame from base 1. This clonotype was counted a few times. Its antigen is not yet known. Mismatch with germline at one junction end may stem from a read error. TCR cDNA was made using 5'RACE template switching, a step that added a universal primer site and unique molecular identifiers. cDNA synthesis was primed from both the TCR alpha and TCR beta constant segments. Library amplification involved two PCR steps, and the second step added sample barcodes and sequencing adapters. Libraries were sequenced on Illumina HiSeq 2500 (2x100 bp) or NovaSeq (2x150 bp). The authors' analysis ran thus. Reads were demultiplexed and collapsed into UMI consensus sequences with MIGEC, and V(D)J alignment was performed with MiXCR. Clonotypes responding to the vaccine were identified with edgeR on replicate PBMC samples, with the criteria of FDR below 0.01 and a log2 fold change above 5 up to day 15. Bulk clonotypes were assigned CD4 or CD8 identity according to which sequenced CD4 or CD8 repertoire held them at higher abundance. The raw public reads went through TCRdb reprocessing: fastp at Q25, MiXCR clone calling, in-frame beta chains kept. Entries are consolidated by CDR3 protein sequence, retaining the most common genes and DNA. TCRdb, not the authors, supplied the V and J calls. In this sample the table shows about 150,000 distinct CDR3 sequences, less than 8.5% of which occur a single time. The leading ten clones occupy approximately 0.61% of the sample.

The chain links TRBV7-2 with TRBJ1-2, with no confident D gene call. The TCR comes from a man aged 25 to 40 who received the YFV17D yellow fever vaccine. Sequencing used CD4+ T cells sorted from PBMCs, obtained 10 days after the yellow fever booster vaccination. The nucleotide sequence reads TGTGCCAGCAGCGCAGCAGCGGGCCGCGGGAAATTC. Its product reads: CASSAAAGRGKF.